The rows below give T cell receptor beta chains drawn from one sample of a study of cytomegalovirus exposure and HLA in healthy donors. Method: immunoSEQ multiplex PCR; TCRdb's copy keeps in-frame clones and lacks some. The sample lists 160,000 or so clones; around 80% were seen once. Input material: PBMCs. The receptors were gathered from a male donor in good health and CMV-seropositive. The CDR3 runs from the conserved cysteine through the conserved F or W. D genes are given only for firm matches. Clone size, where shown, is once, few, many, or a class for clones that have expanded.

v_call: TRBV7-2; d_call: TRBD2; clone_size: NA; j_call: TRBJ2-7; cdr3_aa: CASIPQAGQMTYEQYF; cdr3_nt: TGTGCCAGCATACCTCAAGCGGGGCAGATGACCTACGAGCAGTACTTC
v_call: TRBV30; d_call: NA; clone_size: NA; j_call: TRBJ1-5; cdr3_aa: CAWSVRNRGSNQPQHF; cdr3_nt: TGTGCCTGGAGTGTACGAAACCGGGGGAGCAATCAGCCCCAGCATTTT
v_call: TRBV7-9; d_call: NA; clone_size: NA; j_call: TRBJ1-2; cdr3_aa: CASSLGLYGYTF; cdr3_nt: TGTGCCAGCAGCTTAGGGCTTTATGGCTACACCTTC
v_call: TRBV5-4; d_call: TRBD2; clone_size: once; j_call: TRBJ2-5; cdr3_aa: CASSRGGAPSGETQYF; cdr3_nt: TGTGCCAGCAGCCGCGGGGGGGCTCCCTCGGGGGAGACCCAGTACTTC
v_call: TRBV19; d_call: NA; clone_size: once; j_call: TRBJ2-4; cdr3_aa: CASSMRGTGRHLAKNIQYF; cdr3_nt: TGTGCCAGTAGTATGCGCGGGACCGGAAGGCACCTAGCCAAAAACATTCAGTACTTC
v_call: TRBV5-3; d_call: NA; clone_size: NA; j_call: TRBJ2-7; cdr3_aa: CARIPLGRIYERYF; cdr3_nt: TGTGCCAGAATTCCGCTTGGGAGAATCTACGAGCGGTACTTC
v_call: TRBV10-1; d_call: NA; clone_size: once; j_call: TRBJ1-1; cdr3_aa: CASSAGKNTEAFF; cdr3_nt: TGCGCCAGCAGTGCGGGAAAGAACACTGAAGCTTTCTTT
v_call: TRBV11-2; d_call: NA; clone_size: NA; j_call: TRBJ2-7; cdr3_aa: CASSLRRIYEQYF; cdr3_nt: TGTGCCAGCAGCTTACGGCGGATCTACGAGCAGTACTTC
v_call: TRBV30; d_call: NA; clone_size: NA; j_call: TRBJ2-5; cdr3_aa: CAWSGHFQETQYF; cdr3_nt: TGTGCCTGGAGTGGACACTTCCAAGAGACCCAGTACTTC
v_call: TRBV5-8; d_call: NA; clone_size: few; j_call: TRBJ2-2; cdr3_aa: CASSLARWGSGNTGELFF; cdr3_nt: TGTGCCAGCAGCTTGGCCAGGTGGGGTAGCGGCAACACCGGGGAGCTGTTTTTT
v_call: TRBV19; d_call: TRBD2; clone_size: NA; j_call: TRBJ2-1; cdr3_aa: CASSIMGSLAGGNEQFF; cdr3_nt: TGTGCCAGTAGTATTATGGGTAGTCTAGCGGGAGGCAATGAGCAGTTCTTC
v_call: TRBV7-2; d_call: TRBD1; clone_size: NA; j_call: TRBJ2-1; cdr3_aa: CASSFPGQGRYNEQFF; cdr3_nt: TGTGCCAGCAGCTTCCCCGGACAGGGGCGATACAATGAGCAGTTCTTC
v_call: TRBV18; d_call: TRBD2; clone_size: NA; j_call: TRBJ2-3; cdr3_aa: CASLTLAGTPDTQYF; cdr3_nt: TGTGCCAGCCTCACTTTAGCGGGAACCCCAGATACGCAGTATTTT
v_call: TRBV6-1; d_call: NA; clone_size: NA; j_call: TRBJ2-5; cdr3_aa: CASSEASQETQYF; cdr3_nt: TGTGCCAGCAGTGAAGCCAGTCAAGAGACCCAGTACTTC
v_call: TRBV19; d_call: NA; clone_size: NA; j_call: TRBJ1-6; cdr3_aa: CASSIRGGESPLHF; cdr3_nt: TGTGCCAGTAGTATCCGAGGGGGGGAATCACCCCTCCACTTT
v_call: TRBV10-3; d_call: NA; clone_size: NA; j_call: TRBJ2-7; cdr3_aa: CAISESGGNTYEQYF; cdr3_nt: TGTGCCATCAGTGAGTCTGGGGGGAACACCTACGAGCAGTACTTC
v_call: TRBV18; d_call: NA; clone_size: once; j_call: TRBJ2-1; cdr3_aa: CASSPRDSEQFF; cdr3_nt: TGTGCCAGCTCACCACGAGATAGTGAGCAGTTCTTC
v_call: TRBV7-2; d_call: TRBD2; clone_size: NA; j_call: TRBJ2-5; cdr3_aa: CASSQGLAGYQETQYF; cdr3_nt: TGTGCCAGCAGCCAGGGACTAGCGGGGTACCAAGAGACCCAGTACTTC
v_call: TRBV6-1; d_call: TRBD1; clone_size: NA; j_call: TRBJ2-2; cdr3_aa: CASSWDSSNTGELFF; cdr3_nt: TGTGCCAGCAGCTGGGACAGCTCGAACACCGGGGAGCTGTTTTTT
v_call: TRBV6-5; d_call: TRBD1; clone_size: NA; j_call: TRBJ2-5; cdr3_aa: CASRLTGHETQYF; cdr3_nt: TGTGCCAGCAGACTGACAGGGCACGAGACCCAGTACTTC
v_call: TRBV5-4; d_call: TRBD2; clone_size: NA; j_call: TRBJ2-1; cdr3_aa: CASSKGGAGGRSGGQFF; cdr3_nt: TGTGCCAGCAGCAAAGGAGGAGCGGGAGGGCGCTCCGGGGGGCAGTTCTTC
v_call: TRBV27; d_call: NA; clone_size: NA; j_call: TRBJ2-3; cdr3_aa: CAPGGRDTQYF; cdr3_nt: TGTGCCCCCGGAGGGCGAGATACGCAGTATTTT
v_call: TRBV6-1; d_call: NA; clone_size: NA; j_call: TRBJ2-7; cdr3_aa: CASSKSGSSYHEQYF; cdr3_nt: TGTGCCAGCAGTAAATCTGGGAGCTCTTACCACGAGCAGTACTTC
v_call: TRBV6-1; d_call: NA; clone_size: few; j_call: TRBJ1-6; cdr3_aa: CATRASPYSPLHF; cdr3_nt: TGTGCCACCCGAGCCTCTCCCTACTCACCCCTCCACTTT
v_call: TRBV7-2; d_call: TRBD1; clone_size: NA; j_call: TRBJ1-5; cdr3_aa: CASSLTGNQPQHF; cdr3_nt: TGTGCCAGCAGTTTGACAGGGAATCAGCCCCAGCATTTT
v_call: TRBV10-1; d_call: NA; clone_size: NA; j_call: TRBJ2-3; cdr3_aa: CASSSDSSGSTDTQYF; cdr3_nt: TGCGCCAGCAGTTCCGACTCCAGCGGGAGCACAGATACGCAGTATTTT
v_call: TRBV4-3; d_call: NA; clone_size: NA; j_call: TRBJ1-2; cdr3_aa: CASSQVRVNYGYTF; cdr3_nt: TGCGCCAGCAGCCAAGTCCGGGTTAACTATGGCTACACCTTC
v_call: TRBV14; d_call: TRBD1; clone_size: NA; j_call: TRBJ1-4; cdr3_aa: CASSQRTGPPFFEKLFF; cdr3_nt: TGTGCCAGCAGCCAGCGGACAGGCCCCCCGTTTTTTGAAAAACTGTTTTTT
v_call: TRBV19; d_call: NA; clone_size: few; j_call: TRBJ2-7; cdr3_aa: CASTPQGAYEQYF; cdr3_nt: TGTGCCAGTACCCCACAGGGAGCCTACGAGCAGTACTTC
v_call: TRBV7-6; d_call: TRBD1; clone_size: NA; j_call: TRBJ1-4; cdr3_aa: CASSRTGGGNEKLFF; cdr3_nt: TGTGCCAGCAGCCGGACAGGAGGGGGTAATGAAAAACTGTTTTTT
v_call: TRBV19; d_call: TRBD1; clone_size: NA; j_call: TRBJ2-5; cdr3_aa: CASRSGQLETQYF; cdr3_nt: TGTGCCAGCCGGTCGGGACAGTTAGAGACCCAGTACTTC
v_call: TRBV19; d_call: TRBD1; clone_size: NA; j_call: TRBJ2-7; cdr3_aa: CASSSGQGSYEQYF; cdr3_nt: TGTGCCAGTAGTTCCGGACAGGGCTCCTACGAGCAGTACTTC
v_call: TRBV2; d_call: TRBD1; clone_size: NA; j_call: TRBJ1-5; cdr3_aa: CASSWGQGSNRPQHF; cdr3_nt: TGTGCCAGCAGCTGGGGACAGGGAAGCAATCGGCCCCAGCATTTT
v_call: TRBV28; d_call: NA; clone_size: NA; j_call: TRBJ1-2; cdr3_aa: CASGPGDGIYGYTF; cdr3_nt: TGTGCCAGCGGCCCAGGGGATGGGATCTATGGCTACACCTTC
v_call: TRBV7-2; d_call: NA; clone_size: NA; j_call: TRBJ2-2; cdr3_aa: CASSWRQANTGELFF; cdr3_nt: TGTGCCAGCAGCTGGCGACAGGCGAACACCGGGGAGCTGTTTTTT
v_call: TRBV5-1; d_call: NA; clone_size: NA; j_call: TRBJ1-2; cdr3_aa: CASSLRGGSYGYTF; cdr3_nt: TGCGCCAGCAGCCTCAGGGGTGGATCCTATGGCTACACCTTC
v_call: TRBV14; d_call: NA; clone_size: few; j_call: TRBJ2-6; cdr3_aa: CASSQQSGANVLTF; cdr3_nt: TGTGCCAGCAGCCAACAGTCTGGGGCCAACGTCCTGACTTTC
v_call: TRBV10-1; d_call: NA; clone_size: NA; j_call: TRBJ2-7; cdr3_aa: CASSDTRVSNEQYF; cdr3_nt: TGCGCCAGCAGTGATACTAGGGTCTCCAACGAGCAGTACTTC
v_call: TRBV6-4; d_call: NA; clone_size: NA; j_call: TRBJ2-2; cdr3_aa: CASSDSGGNTGELFF; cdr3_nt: TGTGCCAGCAGTGACTCAGGAGGAAACACCGGGGAGCTGTTTTTT
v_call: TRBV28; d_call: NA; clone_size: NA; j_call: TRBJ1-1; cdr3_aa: CASGATGHQDTEAFF; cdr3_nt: TGTGCCAGCGGGGCAACGGGACACCAAGACACTGAAGCTTTCTTT
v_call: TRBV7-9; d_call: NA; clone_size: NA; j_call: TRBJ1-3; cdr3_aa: CASSLAGPAAGNTIYF; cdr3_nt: TGTGCCAGCAGCTTAGCGGGTCCGGCGGCTGGAAACACCATATATTTT
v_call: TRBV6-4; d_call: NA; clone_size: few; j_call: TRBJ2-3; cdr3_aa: CASSEEGGTDTQYF; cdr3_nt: TGTGCCAGCAGTGAAGAGGGGGGCACAGATACGCAGTATTTT
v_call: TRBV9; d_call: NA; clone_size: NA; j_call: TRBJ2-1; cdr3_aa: CASSSREVSYNEQFF; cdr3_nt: TGTGCCAGCAGCTCCCGCGAGGTCTCCTACAATGAGCAGTTCTTC
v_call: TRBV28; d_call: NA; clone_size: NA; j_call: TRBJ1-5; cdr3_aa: CASRAGGSDQPQHF; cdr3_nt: TGTGCCAGCAGGGCGGGGGGATCGGATCAGCCCCAGCATTTT
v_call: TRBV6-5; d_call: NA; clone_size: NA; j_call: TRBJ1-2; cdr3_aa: CASTRDTHYGYTF; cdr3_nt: TGTGCCAGCACCAGGGACACACACTATGGCTACACCTTC
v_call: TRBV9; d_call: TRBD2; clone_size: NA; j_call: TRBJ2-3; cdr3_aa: CASTAGGLDTQYF; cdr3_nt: TGTGCCAGCACAGCGGGGGGTCTAGATACGCAGTATTTT
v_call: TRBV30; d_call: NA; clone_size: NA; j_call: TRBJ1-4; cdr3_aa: CAWSRYGGLGEKLFF; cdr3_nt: TGTGCCTGGAGTCGTTACGGGGGGCTGGGGGAAAAACTGTTTTTT
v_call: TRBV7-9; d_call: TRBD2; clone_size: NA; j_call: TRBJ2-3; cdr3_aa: CASSPTSGGSTDTQYF; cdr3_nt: TGTGCCAGCAGCCCGACTAGCGGGGGTAGCACAGATACGCAGTATTTT
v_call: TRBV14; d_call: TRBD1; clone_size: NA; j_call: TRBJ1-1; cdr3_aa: CASSQATGTVYHEAFF; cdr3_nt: TGTGCCAGCAGCCAAGCGACCGGGACAGTCTACCATGAAGCTTTCTTT
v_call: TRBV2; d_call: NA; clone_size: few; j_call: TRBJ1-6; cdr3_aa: CASSDRGNSPLHF; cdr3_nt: TGTGCCAGCAGCGACCGGGGAAATTCACCCCTCCACTTT
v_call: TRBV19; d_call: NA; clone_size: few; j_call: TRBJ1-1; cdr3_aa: CASSIEAPTEAFF; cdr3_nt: TGTGCCAGTAGTATTGAGGCGCCCACTGAAGCTTTCTTT
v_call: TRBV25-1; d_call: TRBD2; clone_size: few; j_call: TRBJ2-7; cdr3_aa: CASSDSGGRNEQYF; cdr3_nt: TGTGCCAGCAGTGATAGCGGGGGGAGAAACGAGCAGTACTTC
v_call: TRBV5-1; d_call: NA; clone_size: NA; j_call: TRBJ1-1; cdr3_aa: CASSWGGAREAFF; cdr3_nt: TGCGCCAGCAGCTGGGGGGGGGCCCGTGAAGCTTTCTTT
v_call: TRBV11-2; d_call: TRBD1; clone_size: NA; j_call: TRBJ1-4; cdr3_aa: CASSWPGQGPFGGEKLFF; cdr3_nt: TGTGCCAGCAGCTGGCCGGGACAGGGGCCCTTCGGTGGAGAAAAACTGTTTTTT
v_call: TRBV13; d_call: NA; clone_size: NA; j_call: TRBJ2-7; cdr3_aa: CASSLVATYEQYF; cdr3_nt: TGTGCCAGCAGCTTAGTCGCTACCTACGAGCAGTACTTC
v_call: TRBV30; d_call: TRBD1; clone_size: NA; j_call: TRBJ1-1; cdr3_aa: CAWSVKGARAFF; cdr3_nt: TGTGCCTGGAGTGTAAAGGGGGCGCGAGCTTTCTTT
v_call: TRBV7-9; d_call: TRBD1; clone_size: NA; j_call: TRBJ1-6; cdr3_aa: CASSSGQGNSPLHF; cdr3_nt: TGTGCCAGCAGCTCGGGACAGGGGAATTCACCCCTCCACTTT
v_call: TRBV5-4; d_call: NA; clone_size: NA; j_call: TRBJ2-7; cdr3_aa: CASSGTGSSYEQYF; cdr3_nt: TGTGCCAGCAGCGGCACGGGATCCTCCTACGAGCAGTACTTC
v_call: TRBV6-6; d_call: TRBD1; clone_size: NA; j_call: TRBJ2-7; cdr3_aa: CASSGTAYEQYF; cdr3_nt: TGTGCCAGCAGCGGGACAGCCTACGAGCAGTACTTC